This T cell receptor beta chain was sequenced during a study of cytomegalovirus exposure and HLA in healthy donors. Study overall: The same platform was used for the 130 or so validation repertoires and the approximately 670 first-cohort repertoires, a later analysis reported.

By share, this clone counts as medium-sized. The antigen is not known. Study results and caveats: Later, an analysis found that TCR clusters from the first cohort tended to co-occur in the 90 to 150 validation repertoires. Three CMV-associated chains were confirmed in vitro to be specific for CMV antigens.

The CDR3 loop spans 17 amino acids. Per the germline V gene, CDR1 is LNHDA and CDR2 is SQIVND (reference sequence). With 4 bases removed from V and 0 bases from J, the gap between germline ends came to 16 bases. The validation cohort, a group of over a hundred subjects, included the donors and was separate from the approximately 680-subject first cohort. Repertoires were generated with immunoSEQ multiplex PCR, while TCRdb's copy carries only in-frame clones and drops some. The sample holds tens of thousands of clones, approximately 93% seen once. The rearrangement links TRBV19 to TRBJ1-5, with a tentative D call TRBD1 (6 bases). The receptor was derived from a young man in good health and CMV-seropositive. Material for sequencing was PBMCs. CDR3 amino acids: CASSTSHGQNSNQPQHF. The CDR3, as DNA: TGTGCCAGTAGTACCTCACACGGACAGAATAGCAATCAGCCCCAGCATTTT.